This T cell receptor (beta chain) appears in the sequencing data of a study of blood T cell repertoires in COVID-19. Study information: Material from acute and convalescent COVID-19 was sourced from the United States, Italy and Spain.

Germline V gene lookup returns CDR1 SGHRS and CDR2 YFSETQ. V lost 3 bases to trimming and J lost 2 bases; unmatched junction nucleotides: 6. The CDR3 has 15 amino acids. Profiled with immunoSEQ multiplex PCR; TCRdb holds only in-frame clones, not every one. Of around 70,000 clones listed, more than 75% are singletons. The sequenced sample was peripheral blood. The chain employs TRBV5-1 and TRBJ2-7; 9 bases agree with TRBD1. This TCR was sampled from a human donor in a cohort sampled during active COVID-19. The CDR3, as DNA: TGCGCCAGCAGCTCGGCGGGACAGGGCCCCTACGAGCAGTACTTC. Its translation: CASSSAGQGPYEQYF.